This T cell receptor beta chain is from a study of T-cell memory formation after mild COVID-19. Across the study: Each donor largely had its own TCR clusters.

Study-level findings and limits: Contracting CD4+ clones sat mainly in CM and EM; CD8+ in EMRA. While clones contracting from day 15 to 85 were balanced between CD4 and CD8, later expanders leaned CD4+. Cross-reactive memory apparently joined, as some responding clones appeared in pre-infection memory.

TCRdb used MiXCR to reprocess the 5' RACE reads, holding one entry per CDR3 protein. The repertoire consists of over 500,000 distinct CDR3 sequences, with approximately 15% occurring once and the leading ten covering roughly 7.7%. This CDR3 region has 13 residues. V was cut by 3 bases and J by 10 bases, with 13 bases left in between. Germline CDR1 MNHNS, CDR2 SASEGT. Note on this clonotype: Its antigen is not identified.

Sequencing was performed on PBMCs or a T cell subset sorted from them (not recorded which). The chain carries TRBV6-1 and TRBJ2-1; D remains ambiguous. The receptor's source is an adult woman who had mild COVID-19 (a few samples of this study predate the infection). Cell type and time point are not known. CDR3 sequence (DNA): TGTGCCAGCAGTGATTACCCGAGCAAGGAGCAGTTCTTC. As protein: CASSDYPSKEQFF.